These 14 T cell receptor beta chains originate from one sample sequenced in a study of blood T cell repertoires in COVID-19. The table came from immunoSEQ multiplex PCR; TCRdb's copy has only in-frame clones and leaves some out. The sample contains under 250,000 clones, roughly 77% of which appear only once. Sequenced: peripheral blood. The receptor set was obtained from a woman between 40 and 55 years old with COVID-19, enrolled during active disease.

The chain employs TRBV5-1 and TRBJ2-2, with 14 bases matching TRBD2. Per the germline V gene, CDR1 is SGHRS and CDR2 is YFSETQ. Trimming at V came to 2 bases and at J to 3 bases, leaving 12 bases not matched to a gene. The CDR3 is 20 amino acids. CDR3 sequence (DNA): TGCGCCAGCAGCTTTTCCGCTTTGACTAGCGGGGGGGCCGACACCGGGGAGCTGTTTTTT. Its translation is CASSFSALTSGGADTGELFF.

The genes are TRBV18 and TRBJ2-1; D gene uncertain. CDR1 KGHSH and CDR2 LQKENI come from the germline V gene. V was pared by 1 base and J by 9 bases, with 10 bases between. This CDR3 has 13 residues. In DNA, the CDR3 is TGTGCCAGCTCACCACTAGCCCAGACTGAGCAGTTCTTC. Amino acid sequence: CASSPLAQTEQFF.

The CDR3 sequence: CASSSAAGGFHEQYF. The DNA for the CDR3 is TGTGCCAGCAGCTCCGCAGCGGGAGGGTTCCACGAGCAGTACTTC. The J gene is TRBJ2-7, the V gene TRBV5-4; 10 bases map to TRBD2. This CDR3 is 15 amino acids long. The germline V gene encodes CDR1 SGHNT and CDR2 YYREEE (reference sequence). Trimming cost V 3 bases and J 5 bases; bases outside gene matches: 8. Full variable domain (outside the CDR3, taken from reference TRBV5-4 and TRBJ2-7): ETGVTQSPTHLIKTRGQQVTLRCSSQSGHNTVSWYQQALGQGPQFIFQYYREEENGRGNFPPRFSGLQFPNYSSELNVNALELDDSALYLCASSSAAGGFHEQYFGPGTRLTVT.

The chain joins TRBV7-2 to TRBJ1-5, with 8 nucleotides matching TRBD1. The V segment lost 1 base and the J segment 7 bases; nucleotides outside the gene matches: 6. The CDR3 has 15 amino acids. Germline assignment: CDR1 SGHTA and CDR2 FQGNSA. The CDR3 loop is CASSLDRGLGQPQHF. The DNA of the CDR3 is TGTGCCAGCAGCTTAGACAGGGGGTTAGGGCAGCCCCAGCATTTT.

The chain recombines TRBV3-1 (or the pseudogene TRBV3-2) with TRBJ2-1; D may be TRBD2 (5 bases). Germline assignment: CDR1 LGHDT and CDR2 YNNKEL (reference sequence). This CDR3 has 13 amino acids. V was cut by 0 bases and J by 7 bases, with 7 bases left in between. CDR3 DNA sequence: TGTGCCAGCAGCCAAGACCGGAGGAATGAGCAGTTCTTC. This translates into CASSQDRRNEQFF.

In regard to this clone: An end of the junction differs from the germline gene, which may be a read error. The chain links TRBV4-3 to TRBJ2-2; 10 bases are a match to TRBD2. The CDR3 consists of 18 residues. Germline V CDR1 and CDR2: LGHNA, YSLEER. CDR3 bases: TGCGCCACCAGCCAAGATATGAGCGGGGGGGGAAACACCGGGGAGCTGTTTTTT. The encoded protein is CATSQDMSGGGNTGELFF.

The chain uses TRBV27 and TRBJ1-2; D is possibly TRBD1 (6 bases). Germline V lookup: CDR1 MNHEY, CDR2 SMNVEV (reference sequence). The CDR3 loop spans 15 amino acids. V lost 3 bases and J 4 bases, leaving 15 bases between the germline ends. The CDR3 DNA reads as TGTGCCAGCAGTTTCCCCTCGACAGGAGGCTATGGCTACACCTTC. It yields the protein CASSFPSTGGYGYTF.

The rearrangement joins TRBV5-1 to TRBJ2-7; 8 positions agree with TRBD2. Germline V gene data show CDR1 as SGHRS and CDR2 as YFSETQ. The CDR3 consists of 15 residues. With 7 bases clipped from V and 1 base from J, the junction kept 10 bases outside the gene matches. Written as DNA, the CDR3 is TGCGCCAGCGCGGGAGGCGTATGGCCTTCCTACGAGCAGTACTTC. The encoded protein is CASAGGVWPSYEQYF.

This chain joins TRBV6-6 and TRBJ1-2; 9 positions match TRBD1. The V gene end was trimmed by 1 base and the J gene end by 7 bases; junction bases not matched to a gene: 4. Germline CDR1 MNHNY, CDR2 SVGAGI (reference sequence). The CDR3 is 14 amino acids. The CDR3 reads CASSYFGTGSGYTF. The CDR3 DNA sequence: TGTGCCAGCAGTTACTTCGGGACAGGGAGTGGCTACACCTTC.

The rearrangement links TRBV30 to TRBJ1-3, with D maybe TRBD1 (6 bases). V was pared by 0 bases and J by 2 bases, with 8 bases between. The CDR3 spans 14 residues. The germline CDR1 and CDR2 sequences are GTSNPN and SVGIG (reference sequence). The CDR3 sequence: CAWSVQGTGNTIYF. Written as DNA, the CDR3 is TGTGCCTGGAGTGTCCAGGGGACTGGAAACACCATATATTTT.

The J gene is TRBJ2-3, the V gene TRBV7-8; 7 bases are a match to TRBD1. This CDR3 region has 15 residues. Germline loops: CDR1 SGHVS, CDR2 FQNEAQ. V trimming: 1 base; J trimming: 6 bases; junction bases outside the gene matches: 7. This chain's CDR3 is CASSLETGDWDTQYF. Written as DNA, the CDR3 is TGTGCCAGCAGCTTAGAAACAGGGGATTGGGATACGCAGTATTTT.

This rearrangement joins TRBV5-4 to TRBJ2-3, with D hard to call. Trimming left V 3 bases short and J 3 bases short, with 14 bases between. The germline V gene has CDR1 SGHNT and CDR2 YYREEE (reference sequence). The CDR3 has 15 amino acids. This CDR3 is CASSSRYVPTDTQYF. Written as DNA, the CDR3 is TGTGCCAGCAGCTCCAGATACGTCCCGACAGATACGCAGTATTTT. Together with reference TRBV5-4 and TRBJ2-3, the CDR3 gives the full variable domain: ETGVTQSPTHLIKTRGQQVTLRCSSQSGHNTVSWYQQALGQGPQFIFQYYREEENGRGNFPPRFSGLQFPNYSSELNVNALELDDSALYLCASSSRYVPTDTQYFGPGTRLTVL.

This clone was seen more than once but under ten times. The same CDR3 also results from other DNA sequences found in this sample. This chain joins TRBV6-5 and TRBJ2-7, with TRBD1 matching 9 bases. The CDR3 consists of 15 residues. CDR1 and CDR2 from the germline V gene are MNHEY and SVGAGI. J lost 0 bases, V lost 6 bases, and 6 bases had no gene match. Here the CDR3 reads CASRTGTGSSYEQYF. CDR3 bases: TGTGCCAGCAGAACCGGGACAGGGAGCTCCTACGAGCAGTACTTC.

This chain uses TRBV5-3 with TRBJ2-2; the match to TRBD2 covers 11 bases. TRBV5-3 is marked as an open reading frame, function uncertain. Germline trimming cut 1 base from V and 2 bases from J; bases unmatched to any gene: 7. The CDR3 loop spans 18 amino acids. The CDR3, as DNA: TGTGCCAGAAGCTTGTGGGCTAGCGGGGGGTCAAACACCGGGGAGCTGTTTTTT. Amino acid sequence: CARSLWASGGSNTGELFF.